These 16 T cell receptor beta chains were all obtained from the same sample, sequenced in a study of blood T cell repertoires in COVID-19 (dated by TCRdb to about 2020). The library was prepared using the immunoSEQ multiplex PCR assay. The table was pulled from immuneACCESS by TCRdb, which kept in-frame rearrangements only. Such tables lose some clones; where checked, under half of the loss comes from unresolved V genes, and the rest has no known cause. This sample lists fewer than 65,000 clones; roughly 87% were detected once. Around 10% of the sample rests with the top ten. Sample: peripheral blood. Every receptor here comes from a human donor with acute or convalescent COVID-19. The donor label of this sample is uncertain.

The chain joins TRBV5-1 to TRBJ2-3; D is perhaps TRBD2 (5 bases). The CDR3 is made up of 14 amino acids. Deletions cut 0 bases from V and 4 bases from J, with 9 bases between. CDR1 and CDR2 (germline): SGHRS, YFSETQ. The CDR3 DNA is TGCGCCAGCAGCTTGGGAGGAGGAGCAGATACGCAGTATTTT. It is translated as CASSLGGGADTQYF. Drawing the rest from reference TRBV5-1 and TRBJ2-3, the complete variable domain is KAGVTQTPRYLIKTRGQQVTLSCSPISGHRSVSWYQQTPGQGLQFLFEYFSETQRNKGNFPGRFSGRQFSNSRSEMNVSTLELGDSALYLCASSLGGGADTQYFGPGTRLTVL.

The gene calls are TRBV5-5 and TRBJ1-5, with TRBD1 matching 7 bases. The CDR3 spans 13 residues. Germline-derived CDR1 and CDR2 are SGHKS and YYEKEE (reference sequence). With V trimmed by 4 bases and J by 4 bases, 2 bases remained unmatched. The CDR3 nucleotides are TGTGCCAGCAGCCCACAGGGGAATCAGCCCCAGCATTTT. Encoded protein: CASSPQGNQPQHF.

This CDR3 reads CASSQDLGSSYNEQFF. The CDR3 DNA sequence: TGCGCCAGCAGCCAAGATCTCGGGTCCTCCTACAATGAGCAGTTCTTC. V is TRBV4-1 and J is TRBJ2-1; D remains ambiguous. Trimming left V 0 bases short and J 0 bases short, with 9 bases between. Germline V gene lookup returns CDR1 MGHRA and CDR2 YSYEKL. The length of the CDR3 is 16 residues.

The chain combines TRBV5-1 with TRBJ1-5; TRBD1 aligns across 10 bases. Trimming at V came to 4 bases and at J to 7 bases, leaving 8 bases not matched to a gene. Germline V gene data show CDR1 as SGHRS and CDR2 as YFSETQ. The CDR3 is made up of 15 amino acids. The CDR3 region has the DNA TGCGCCAGCAGCGCCGGGACAGGGGCTGGGCAGCCCCAGCATTTT. This codes for CASSAGTGAGQPQHF.

The chain uses TRBV5-4 and TRBJ2-5, with D possibly matching TRBD1 (6 bases). CDR3 size: 16 residues. Germline assignment: CDR1 SGHNT and CDR2 YYREEE (reference sequence). Trimming took off 4 bases at V and 0 bases at J, with 16 bases between the two ends. The CDR3: CASSPKGQKYQETQYF. CDR3 nucleotide sequence: TGTGCCAGCAGCCCTAAAGGACAGAAGTACCAAGAGACCCAGTACTTC.

This clone is a singleton in its sample. This chain links TRBV5-1 with TRBJ1-3, with a tentative D call TRBD1 (5 bases). This CDR3 contains 14 residues. Germline-derived CDR1 and CDR2 are SGHRS and YFSETQ. V was clipped by 3 bases and J by 0 bases, with 7 bases between them. The CDR3 DNA is TGCGCCAGCAGCTCACAGGTCTCTGGAAACACCATATATTTT. Translating gives CASSSQVSGNTIYF.

This clone turned up a few times. This chain connects TRBV20-1 to TRBJ1-5; a weak D match, TRBD1 (6 bases). The CDR3 has 12 residues. The germline V gene encodes CDR1 DFQATT and CDR2 SNEGSKA (reference sequence). Trimming left V 3 bases short and J 5 bases short, with 8 bases between. As DNA, the CDR3 is TGCAGTGCTAGTAAGGGGGATCAGCCCCAGCATTTT. Its protein product is CSASKGDQPQHF.

The chain joins TRBV10-3 to TRBJ2-1; tentatively, D is TRBD2 (6 bases). The CDR3 runs to 12 residues. V shed 4 bases and J shed 6 bases, with 7 bases lying between them. In germline, CDR1 is ENHRY, CDR2 SYGVKD. The CDR3 sequence: CAISGGGNEQFF. The CDR3 bases are TGTGCCATCAGTGGGGGAGGCAATGAGCAGTTCTTC.

The rearrangement links TRBV7-8 to TRBJ2-3; 7 nucleotides match TRBD2. From germline, CDR1 is SGHVS and CDR2 FQNEAQ. The CDR3 is 15 residues long. The J segment lost 3 bases and the V segment lost 4 bases, leaving 7 bases of the junction unmatched. This chain's CDR3 is CASSSLARTTDTQYF. DNA of the CDR3: TGTGCCAGCAGCTCACTAGCGAGGACAACAGATACGCAGTATTTT. The entire variable domain, with the rest obtained from reference TRBV7-8 and TRBJ2-3, is as follows: GAGVSQSPRYKVAKRGQDVALRCDPISGHVSLFWYQQALGQGPEFLTYFQNEAQLDKSGLPSDRFFAERPEGSVSTLKIQRTQQEDSAVYLCASSSLARTTDTQYFGPGTRLTVL.

The genes are TRBV5-1 and TRBJ2-5; weak D call: TRBD2 (6 bases). The CDR3 extends over 15 amino acids. The ends were cut back, 7 bases at V and 4 bases at J, with 20 bases in the middle. CDR1 and CDR2 (germline): SGHRS, YFSETQ. The DNA for the CDR3 is TGCGCCAGCGCATTCAGACCGGGACTCCGAGAGACCCAGTACTTC. Translated, it gives CASAFRPGLRETQYF.

The rearrangement links TRBV11-2 to TRBJ2-1; 8 bases match TRBD2. Per the germline V gene, CDR1 is SGHAT and CDR2 is FQNNGV. The CDR3 runs to 17 residues. With V trimmed by 1 base and J by 7 bases, 12 bases remained unmatched. CDR3 loop: CASSLGALAGSENEQFF. In DNA, the CDR3 is TGTGCCAGCAGCTTAGGGGCGCTAGCGGGCTCTGAAAATGAGCAGTTCTTC.

The gene calls are TRBV10-3 and TRBJ1-5; no definite D call. Trimming removed 3 bases from V and 5 bases from J, with 8 bases in between. The CDR3 has 13 residues. The germline gives CDR1 ENHRY, CDR2 SYGVKD. Here the CDR3 DNA reads TGTGCCATCAGTGACAGTGAGGATCAGCCCCAGCATTTT. Its protein is CAISDSEDQPQHF.

This chain uses TRBV11-2 with TRBJ2-1; possibly TRBD2 for D (6 bases). Per the germline V gene, CDR1 is SGHAT and CDR2 is FQNNGV. Trimming pared 5 bases from V and 4 bases from J, leaving 12 bases between. The length of the CDR3 is 14 residues. In DNA, the CDR3 is TGTGCCAGCAGCCAGGACTACCAATACAATGAGCAGTTCTTC. Amino acid sequence: CASSQDYQYNEQFF. The entire variable domain, with the rest obtained from reference TRBV11-2 and TRBJ2-1, is as follows: EAGVAQSPRYKIIEKRQSVAFWCNPISGHATLYWYQQILGQGPKLLIQFQNNGVVDDSQLPKDRFSAERLKGVDSTLKIQPAKLEDSAVYLCASSQDYQYNEQFFGPGTRLTVL.

The rearrangement uses TRBV5-1 and TRBJ2-3, with 9 bases identical to TRBD1. There are 15 residues in the CDR3. The trim removed 1 base at V and 4 bases at J, leaving 4 bases unmatched. Germline V gene data show CDR1 as SGHRS and CDR2 as YFSETQ. The CDR3 nucleotides read TGCGCCAGCAGCTTGACAGGGGGCAGCGCAGATACGCAGTATTTT. It specifies CASSLTGGSADTQYF.

The V gene is TRBV10-3, the J gene TRBJ1-5; D is unresolved. The CDR3 extends over 13 amino acids. Germline V gene lookup returns CDR1 ENHRY and CDR2 SYGVKD. The germline V and J ends were trimmed by 7 bases and 0 bases, with 7 bases remaining between them. CDR3 sequence (DNA): TGTGCCATCACTCCAGATAGCAATCAGCCCCAGCATTTT. The encoded protein is CAITPDSNQPQHF.

The J gene is TRBJ2-5, the V gene TRBV6-5, with TRBD2 matching over 7 bases. This CDR3 is built from 13 residues. CDR1 is MNHEY and CDR2 is SVGAGI in the germline V gene. V lost 7 bases and J lost 5; bases outside the gene matches: 7. DNA of the CDR3: TGTGCCAGCATCCGGGGGGTGAGTGAGACCCAGTACTTC. Protein product: CASIRGVSETQYF.